This T cell receptor beta chain was documented in a study of blood T cell repertoires in COVID-19. Study overall: The United States, Italy and Spain provided the acute and convalescent COVID-19 samples.

The V and J ends lost 11 bases and 2 bases, in that order; junction bases with no gene match: 0. This CDR3 comprises 11 residues. CDR1 is MNHEY, CDR2 SVGAGI, per germline. Sequencing was performed with immunoSEQ multiplex PCR; in TCRdb, only in-frame clones are kept and a portion is missing. The repertoire holds 150,000 to 200,000 clones, with over 80% as singletons. The sequence derives from a woman aged 50 to 60 with acute or convalescent COVID-19. Sequencing was done on a sample of peripheral blood. The rearrangement uses TRBV6-5 and TRBJ2-1, with 7 positions matching TRBD2. The CDR3 DNA reads TGTGCCGCGGGAGCCTACAATGAGCAGTTCTTC. Its protein product is CAAGAYNEQFF.